The 27 T cell receptor beta chains listed next were all sequenced from one sample in a study of T-cell reconstitution after alpha-beta-depleted transplantation in children. It was with unique molecular identifiers that the TCRbeta library was prepared. TCRdb re-called the PCR reads through MiXCR, storing one row per CDR3 protein. The data show roughly 490,000 distinct CDR3 sequences, with approximately 10% seen just once and approximately 15% held by the top ten. The sample consisted of PBMCs, mostly from graft donor cells, taken 180 days after TCRalphabeta/CD19-depleted stem cell transplant. The receptors come from a female patient aged 2 to 10 who had a stem cell transplant for aplastic anemia, so the T cells may come from the graft donor.

This clonotype came up a few times. The V and J genes are TRBV10-2 and TRBJ2-7, with TRBD2 identical over 11 bases. From germline, CDR1 is WSHSY and CDR2 SAAADI. V lost 2 bases and J lost 3; bases outside the gene matches: 9. The CDR3 spans 17 residues. This chain's CDR3 is CASSEPPSGRLDYEQYV. The DNA for the CDR3 is TGCGCCAGCAGTGAGCCGCCTAGCGGGAGGCTCGACTACGAGCAGTACGTC.

The chain joins TRBV15 to TRBJ2-1; 10 positions match TRBD2. Per germline, CDR1 LNHNV and CDR2 YYDKDF (reference sequence). The CDR3 is made up of 16 amino acids. The trim removed 2 bases at V and 7 bases at J, leaving 8 bases unmatched. The CDR3 nucleotides are TGTGCCACCAGCAGAACCTCTAGCGGGAGTGGTAATGAGCAGTTCTTC. This translates into CATSRTSSGSGNEQFF.

This clonotype has a handful of counts. The chain employs TRBV6-1 and TRBJ2-6; 9 bases are a match to TRBD1. Germline V gene sequence: CDR1 MNHNS, CDR2 SASEGT. Unmatched junction bases numbered 9, after V lost 7 bases and J lost 2 bases. CDR3 length: 17 amino acids. The CDR3 protein is CASTPGQGTPGANVLTF. The CDR3 DNA sequence: TGTGCCAGCACCCCGGGACAGGGAACCCCTGGGGCCAACGTCCTGACTTTC.

Only a few counts were recorded for this clonotype. V usage is TRBV7-2 and J usage is TRBJ2-4, with D perhaps matching TRBD1 (5 bases). This CDR3 has 15 residues. Germline V CDR1 and CDR2: SGHTA, FQGNSA. V was pared by 0 bases and J by 1 base, with 7 bases between. DNA for the CDR3: TGTGCCAGCAGCTTAGCGCCAGGGGCCAAAAACATTCAGTACTTC. Its translation is CASSLAPGAKNIQYF. Full variable domain (remainder filled in from reference TRBV7-2 and TRBJ2-4): GAGVSQSPSNKVTEKGKDVELRCDPISGHTALYWYRQSLGQGLEFLIYFQGNSAPDKSGLPSDRFSAERTGGSVSTLTIQRTQQEDSAVYLCASSLAPGAKNIQYFGAGTRLSVL.

This clonotype occurred a few times. Here the CDR3 DNA reads TGTGCCAGCACCGAAAGCGGGAGCTCCTACAATGAGCAGTTCTTC. Its protein is CASTESGSSYNEQFF. This chain uses TRBV28 with TRBJ2-1, with 8 bases matching TRBD2. V dropped 7 bases and J dropped 0; count of bases not matched to a gene: 5. The germline CDR1 and CDR2 sequences are MDHEN and SYDVKM. CDR3 length: 15 residues.

This clonotype has a count of ten or more. The gene calls are TRBV3-1 and TRBJ2-2; 7 positions match TRBD1. V trimming: 6 bases; J trimming: 5 bases; junction bases outside the gene matches: 6. From germline, CDR1 is LGHDT and CDR2 YNNKEL (reference sequence). The CDR3 loop spans 14 amino acids. CDR3 in amino acids: CASRLTGITGELFF. CDR3 sequence (DNA): TGTGCCAGCAGATTGACAGGGATAACCGGGGAGCTGTTTTTT.

This chain links TRBV29-1 with TRBJ2-7; D remains ambiguous. Trimming left V 2 bases short and J 0 bases short, with 8 bases between. The CDR3 runs 13 residues. Germline V CDR1 and CDR2: SQVTM, ANQGSEA. CDR3 loop: CSVERFSSYEQYV. CDR3 DNA sequence: TGCAGCGTTGAAAGGTTTTCCTCCTACGAGCAGTACGTC.

The chain is built from TRBV10-3 and TRBJ2-3; D is undetermined. CDR1 is ENHRY and CDR2 is SYGVKD in the germline V gene. The CDR3 loop spans 14 amino acids. V lost 4 bases and J lost 1, with 9 bases in between. The CDR3 sequence is CAISVSTRTDTQYF. In DNA form, the CDR3 reads TGTGCCATCAGTGTATCCACCCGCACAGATACGCAGTATTTT.

The genes are TRBV7-2 and TRBJ2-7; D is uncertain. The CDR3 length is 13 residues. V lost 6 bases and J 5 bases, leaving 14 bases between the germline ends. CDR1 is SGHTA and CDR2 is FQGNSA in the germline V gene. CDR3: CASRGIGRHEQYF. In DNA, the CDR3 is TGTGCCAGCAGAGGAATCGGGCGCCACGAGCAGTACTTC. Looking up the rest from reference TRBV7-2 and TRBJ2-7 gives the full variable domain: GAGVSQSPSNKVTEKGKDVELRCDPISGHTALYWYRQSLGQGLEFLIYFQGNSAPDKSGLPSDRFSAERTGGSVSTLTIQRTQQEDSAVYLCASRGIGRHEQYFGPGTRLTVT.

This clonotype has a count of ten or more. The genes are TRBV10-3 and TRBJ2-7; no definite D call. The CDR3 is made up of 13 amino acids. The V and J ends lost 4 bases and 3 bases respectively, with 10 bases between them. Per germline, CDR1 ENHRY and CDR2 SYGVKD. The CDR3 DNA follows: TGTGCCATCAGTGCCTTGGGATTCTACGAGCAGTACTTC. Its translation is CAISALGFYEQYF.

The table lists this clonotype with a few counts. CDR3 amino acids: CSPQGKGAYTEAFF. Written as DNA, the CDR3 is TGCAGCCCCCAGGGGAAGGGGGCTTATACTGAAGCTTTCTTT. V gene TRBV29-1 combines with J gene TRBJ1-1; TRBD1 matches at 7 bases. Germline V gene sequence: CDR1 SQVTM, CDR2 ANQGSEA. V lost 8 bases, J lost 5 bases, and 14 bases stayed unmatched. This CDR3 is built from 14 residues.

This clonotype was counted only a few times. The chain uses TRBV28 and TRBJ2-3; the match to TRBD1 covers 7 bases. Per germline, CDR1 MDHEN and CDR2 SYDVKM. This CDR3 contains 15 residues. V was clipped by 1 base and J by 3 bases; unmatched bases: 4. CDR3 sequence (DNA): TGTGCCAGCAGTTTATCCGACAGGGAAACAGATACGCAGTATTTT. Translating it yields CASSLSDRETDTQYF.

At least ten counts were recorded for this clonotype. The chain employs TRBV20-1 and TRBJ2-2; D possibly corresponds to TRBD1 (6 bases). Per the germline V gene, CDR1 is DFQATT and CDR2 is SNEGSKA (reference sequence). CDR3 length: 17 residues. V was cut by 6 bases and J by 5 bases, with 25 bases left in between. In nucleotides, the CDR3 is TGCAGTGCCGACCTTTTTACCGGGCCCAGGGGAACCGGGGAGCTGTTTTTT. It translates to CSADLFTGPRGTGELFF.

This clonotype was seen a few times. The chain is built from TRBV15 and TRBJ2-7; TRBD2 agrees at 8 bases. The CDR3 consists of 15 residues. Germline assignment: CDR1 LNHNV and CDR2 YYDKDF (reference sequence). V shed 1 base and J 0 bases; nucleotides not matched to a gene: 2. The CDR3 bases are TGTGCCACCAGCAGAGGCGGGAGGTACTCCTACGAGCAGTACTTC. Encoded protein: CATSRGGRYSYEQYF.

The chain couples TRBV12-3 or TRBV12-4 to TRBJ2-1; D remains unclear. The CDR3 has 13 residues. The ends were cut back, 6 bases at V and 8 bases at J, with 14 bases in the middle. The CDR3 is CASRPDSEYEQFF. The CDR3 DNA is TGTGCCAGCAGACCCGATAGTGAGTATGAGCAGTTCTTC.

This clonotype was seen more than once but under ten times. The chain uses TRBV28 and TRBJ2-7, with 7 bases lining up with TRBD2. J was trimmed by 2 bases and V by 6 bases; bases with no gene match: 13. Per the germline V gene, CDR1 is MDHEN and CDR2 is SYDVKM. The CDR3 has 16 residues. CDR3 sequence reads: CASSKPPSGYPYEQYF. Written as DNA, the CDR3 is TGTGCCAGCAGCAAGCCCCCTAGCGGCTACCCCTACGAGCAGTACTTC. The full variable domain, in which reference TRBV28 and TRBJ2-7 provide the parts outside the CDR3, is DVKVTQSSRYLVKRTGEKVFLECVQDMDHENMFWYRQDPGLGLRLIYFSYDVKMKEKGDIPEGYSVSREKKERFSLILESASTNQTSMYLCASSKPPSGYPYEQYFGPGTRLTVT.

This clonotype has only a few counts. This chain joins TRBV29-1 and TRBJ2-7, with 7 bases matching TRBD1. The V gene end was trimmed by 7 bases and the J gene end by 3 bases; junction bases not matched to a gene: 12. Per the germline V gene, CDR1 is SQVTM and CDR2 is ANQGSEA. This CDR3 is 14 amino acids long. The CDR3 loop reads CSGLGGGQSYEQYF. The CDR3 DNA sequence: TGCAGCGGGCTCGGTGGGGGACAGAGCTACGAGCAGTACTTC.

The V gene is TRBV29-1, the J gene TRBJ2-7; 9 nucleotides align to TRBD1. Unmatched junction bases numbered 7, after V lost 7 bases and J lost 6 bases. The germline V gene has CDR1 SQVTM and CDR2 ANQGSEA. The CDR3 has 12 amino acids. The DNA for the CDR3 is TGCAGCGCCCGGACAGGGGAAGGCGAGCAGTACGTC. This codes for CSARTGEGEQYV.

The table lists this clonotype with a few counts. The rearrangement links TRBV7-9 to TRBJ2-1; D is unclear. The CDR3 runs to 14 residues. Per the germline V gene, CDR1 is SEHNR and CDR2 is FQNEAQ (reference sequence). Trimming pared 0 bases from V and 8 bases from J, leaving 11 bases between. In DNA form, the CDR3 reads TGTGCCAGCAGCTTAGCCGTCTATGCCCATGAGCAGTTCTTC. As protein: CASSLAVYAHEQFF.

In nucleotides, the CDR3 is TGTGCCAGCAGCACTCCCGGGACAGGACCCACGAACACCGGGGAGCTGTTTTTT. Translated, it gives CASSTPGTGPTNTGELFF. The chain has TRBV4-2 and TRBJ2-2; 8 bases align to TRBD1. The V gene end was trimmed by 5 bases and the J gene end by 0 bases; junction bases not matched to a gene: 11. Germline V gene data show CDR1 as LGHNA and CDR2 as YNFKEQ. CDR3 length: 18 residues.

J is TRBJ1-5 and V is TRBV12-3 or TRBV12-4, with 8 bases aligning to TRBD1. The CDR3 length is 15 residues. J lost 7 bases, V lost 1 base, and 6 bases had no gene match. CDR3 DNA: TGTGCCAGCAGTTTAGGGACAGGGAAGAGGCAGCCCCAGCATTTT. This translates into CASSLGTGKRQPQHF.

This clonotype was counted at least ten times. V is TRBV5-1 and J is TRBJ2-1; perhaps D is TRBD1 or TRBD2 (5 bases each). V lost 1 base, J lost 9 bases, and 11 bases lay in between. This CDR3 is 13 amino acids long. Germline-derived CDR1 and CDR2 are SGHRS and YFSETQ. CDR3 in DNA: TGCGCCAGCAGCTTGTCGGAGAGGGGTGAGCAGTTCTTC. Protein: CASSLSERGEQFF.

The chain recombines TRBV9 with TRBJ2-7; the match to TRBD2 covers 16 bases. CDR1 is SGDLS and CDR2 is YYNGEE in the germline V gene. The CDR3 totals 17 residues. The V segment lost 3 bases and the J segment 0 bases; nucleotides outside the gene matches: 3. CDR3 DNA: TGTGCCAGCAGCGAGGGACTAGCGGGAGGGTCCTCCTACGAGCAGTACTTC. Its translation: CASSEGLAGGSSYEQYF. Full variable domain (remainder filled in from reference TRBV9 and TRBJ2-7): DSGVTQTPKHLITATGQRVTLRCSPRSGDLSVYWYQQSLDQGLQFLIQYYNGEERAKGNILERFSAQQFPDLHSELNLSSLELGDSALYFCASSEGLAGGSSYEQYFGPGTRLTVT.

This clonotype has a handful of counts. V and J are TRBV14 and TRBJ2-7, with TRBD2 identical over 10 bases. Germline V gene lookup returns CDR1 SGHDN and CDR2 FVKESK. CDR3 length: 16 amino acids. The V gene end was trimmed by 3 bases and the J gene end by 0 bases; junction bases not matched to a gene: 5. In DNA, the CDR3 is TGTGCCAGCAGCCAGGTACTAGCGGGGAGCTCCTACGAGCAGTACGTC. Protein sequence: CASSQVLAGSSYEQYV.

This clonotype was recorded a few times. The V call is TRBV4-3, the J call TRBJ1-5, with D possibly being TRBD1 (6 bases). The CDR3 consists of 15 residues. V was cut by 0 bases and J by 6 bases, with 12 bases left in between. The germline gives CDR1 LGHNA, CDR2 YSLEER. The CDR3 protein is CASSQDGGGPQPQHF. CDR3 coding DNA: TGCGCCAGCAGCCAAGATGGGGGGGGCCCTCAGCCCCAGCATTTT.

V gene TRBV4-3 combines with J gene TRBJ2-5; the D gene is possibly TRBD2 (6 bases). The germline V gene encodes CDR1 LGHNA and CDR2 YSLEER. The CDR3 runs to 16 residues. The V and J ends lost 1 base and 1 base respectively, with 13 bases between them. The CDR3 protein is CASSQGRGPFQETQYF. The CDR3, as DNA: TGCGCCAGCAGCCAAGGGCGGGGACCCTTCCAAGAGACCCAGTACTTC.

J is TRBJ2-7 and V is TRBV14, with TRBD1 as a possible D gene (6 bases). The CDR3 spans 13 residues. V was pared by 6 bases and J by 3 bases, with 12 bases between. Germline V gives CDR1 SGHDN, CDR2 FVKESK. The CDR3 DNA follows: TGTGCCAGCAGATATACAGGGCGCTACGAGCAGTACTTC. It encodes CASRYTGRYEQYF.